A selection of T cell receptor beta chains follows, all from one sample in a study of blood T cell repertoires in COVID-19. The method was immunoSEQ multiplex PCR; TCRdb's version includes in-frame clones alone and lacks a portion of them. Of some 170,000 clones detected, roughly 90% appear once; the ten largest clones hold around 1.5%. The sample comprised peripheral blood. Every receptor here comes from a woman aged 50 to 60 with acute or convalescent COVID-19. The CDR3 runs from the conserved cysteine through the conserved F or W. The D gene is left open where the match is weak. Size values are once, few and many counts, or a class for expanded clones, and some rows have none.

>TRBV13|.|TRBJ2-1|TRBD2
TGTGCCAGCAGCTGGGTGGGGCGGGAGCCGGATGAGCAGTTCTTC
CASSWVGREPDEQFF
>TRBV7-9|.|TRBJ1-1|TRBD1
TGTGCCAGCAGCCAGGGGGACAGGGGACACACTGAAGCTTTCTTT
CASSQGDRGHTEAFF
>TRBV7-8|once|TRBJ2-2|.
TGTGCCAGCAGCCCCACCGGACAGAGTAACACCGGGGAGCTGTTTTTT
CASSPTGQSNTGELFF
>TRBV30|.|TRBJ1-2|.
TGTGCCTCCTCAGGGGACCGAAGGGGCTACACCTTC
CASSGDRRGYTF
>TRBV30|.|TRBJ1-1|.
TGTGCAGGTGGGCAGGTGAACACTGAAGCTTTCTTT
CAGGQVNTEAFF
>TRBV6-5|.|TRBJ1-1|.
TGTGCCAGCAGTTCTTCCGGGAACACTGAAGCTTTCTTT
CASSSSGNTEAFF
>TRBV11-3|.|TRBJ1-3|TRBD1
TGTGCCAGCAGCCCGGGGACAGGAATAGGTGGAAACACCATATATTTT
CASSPGTGIGGNTIYF
>TRBV10-3|.|TRBJ2-7|.
TGTGCCATCAGCTCCGGGATAAACACCTACGAGCAGTACTTC
CAISSGINTYEQYF
>TRBV15|.|TRBJ1-3|TRBD1
TGTGCCACCAGCAGAGGACAGGGACCCTCTGGAAACACCATATATTTT
CATSRGQGPSGNTIYF
>TRBV18|.|TRBJ1-1|.
TGTGCCAGCTCACCACCTTCAAACAGGGCCGAGAAGGCTTTCTTT
CASSPPSNRAEKAFF
>TRBV7-9|few|TRBJ1-3|.
TGTGCCAGCAGCTCAGGGGCAGTTGGAAACACCATATATTTT
CASSSGAVGNTIYF
>TRBV7-2|once|TRBJ1-1|TRBD1
TGTGCCAGCAGCTTTAGGGACAGAGAAGCTTTCTTT
CASSFRDREAFF
>TRBV4-1|.|TRBJ2-7|TRBD2
TGCGCCAGCCGGGGGGAAACCTACGAGCAGTACTTC
CASRGETYEQYF
>TRBV5-1|.|TRBJ2-3|.
TGCGCCAGCAGCCCTGTTATTGACGGGACAGATACGCAGTATTTT
CASSPVIDGTDTQYF
>TRBV6-5|few|TRBJ1-6|.
TGTGCCAGCAGTTACTCAGCGGCGGGGAATTCACCCCTCCACTTT
CASSYSAAGNSPLHF
>TRBV6-5|once|TRBJ1-4|TRBD1
TGTGCCAGCAAAACAGGGGGCGTTTATGAAAAACTGTTTTTT
CASKTGGVYEKLFF
>TRBV5-4|.|TRBJ2-7|.
TGTGCCAGCAGCGTCGTCCCAGCGAGCTACGAGCAGTACTTC
CASSVVPASYEQYF
>TRBV11-2|.|TRBJ1-1|.
TGTGCCAGCAGCTTACTAATTCCTGAAGCTTTCTTT
CASSLLIPEAFF
>TRBV7-2|.|TRBJ1-6|.
TGTGCCAGCAGCCCCAAACAGGGAGTAACTGGGTATAATTCACCCCTCCACTTT
CASSPKQGVTGYNSPLHF
>TRBV12-5|.|TRBJ1-6|TRBD1
TGTGCTAGTGGTCGGGCGGGACAGGGCGAATATAATTCACCCCTCCACTTT
CASGRAGQGEYNSPLHF
>TRBV5-1|.|TRBJ2-3|.
TGCGCCAGCAGCTTGGAAATCCTCGCGGGAAGTACGCAGTATTTT
CASSLEILAGSTQYF
>TRBV11-2|.|TRBJ1-2|.
TGTGCCAGCAGCTTAACAGGGACCGACTATGGCTACACCTTC
CASSLTGTDYGYTF
>TRBV5-4|.|TRBJ2-1|TRBD2
TGTGCCAGCAGCTCCGAGACTAGCGGGACCTACAATGAGCAGTTCTTC
CASSSETSGTYNEQFF